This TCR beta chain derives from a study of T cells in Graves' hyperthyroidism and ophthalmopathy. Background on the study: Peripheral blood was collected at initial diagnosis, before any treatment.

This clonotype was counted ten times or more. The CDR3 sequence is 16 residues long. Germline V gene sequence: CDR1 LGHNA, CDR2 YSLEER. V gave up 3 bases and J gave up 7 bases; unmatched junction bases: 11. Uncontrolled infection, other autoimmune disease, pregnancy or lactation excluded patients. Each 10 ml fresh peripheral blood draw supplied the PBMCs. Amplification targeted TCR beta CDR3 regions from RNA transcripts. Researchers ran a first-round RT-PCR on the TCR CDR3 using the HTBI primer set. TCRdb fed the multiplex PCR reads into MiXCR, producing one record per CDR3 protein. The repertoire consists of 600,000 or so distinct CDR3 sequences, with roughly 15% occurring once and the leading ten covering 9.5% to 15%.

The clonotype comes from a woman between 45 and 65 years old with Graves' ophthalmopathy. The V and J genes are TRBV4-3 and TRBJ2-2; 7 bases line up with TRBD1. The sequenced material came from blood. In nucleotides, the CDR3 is TGCGCCAGCAGCCAGATGACAGGGAGCGATGTCGGGGAGCTGTTTTTT. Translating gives CASSQMTGSDVGELFF.